The clone carrying this T cell receptor (beta chain) has ten or more counts. Source study methods: Estimated nucleated cell counts came from reference gene primer amplification. Sequenced by immunoSEQ multiplex PCR; TCRdb stores in-frame clones only, minus some. Clone size and V and J calls were adopted from that table, with D and trimming inferred from the DNA. The sample includes roughly 230,000 clones, 80% to 85% of them seen just once. This sample is part of a study of blood T cell repertoires in COVID-19. Study background: Collection of acute and convalescent COVID-19 samples took place in the United States, Italy and Spain. PBMCs, B-cell-depleted T cells, or T cells provided the cDNA or gDNA that made up the material.

The CDR3 contains 15 residues. The germline V gene has CDR1 SGHTA and CDR2 FQGNSA. V dropped 5 bases and J dropped 0 bases, with 8 bases sitting between them. The TCR originated in a man aged 45 to 65 with active or convalescent COVID-19. This chain links TRBV7-2 with TRBJ2-6; D uncertain. Sequencing used peripheral blood. CDR3 residues: CASSARDSGANVLTF. The CDR3 DNA is TGTGCCAGCAGCGCCCGAGACTCTGGGGCCAACGTCCTGACTTTC.